The rows below give T cell receptor beta chains drawn from one sample of a study of PD-1 blockade in mismatch repair-deficient tumors. The antigens these receptors bind are not known. Some clones are missing from TCRdb's copy, which holds only in-frame ones; the method was immunoSEQ multiplex PCR. This sample carries about 9,200 clones, roughly 87% of them seen once, and the ten largest clones take about 15%. This material consisted of cells cultured in vitro, taken from a patient treated with pembrolizumab. The origin of the receptors is an adult with mismatch repair-deficient cancer. The CDR3 runs from the conserved cysteine through the conserved F or W. Fields, in order: D gene, V gene, J gene, clone size, CDR3 protein, CDR3 DNA. The D gene is left open where the match is weak. Not all rows give a size; the values are once, few, many and, for expanded clones, a class.

TRBD2	TRBV29-1	TRBJ2-7	once	CSVEGAGGPGEQYF	TGCAGCGTTGAAGGGGCGGGAGGACCGGGCGAGCAGTACTTC
-	TRBV5-8	TRBJ2-7	-	CASSLVSGPWEQYF	TGTGCCAGCAGCTTGGTATCCGGACCCTGGGAGCAGTACTTC
-	TRBV5-1	TRBJ2-3	-	CASSSILGTDTQYF	TGCGCCAGCAGCTCGATTTTGGGAACAGATACGCAGTATTTT
-	TRBV5-1	TRBJ2-5	once	CASSLGGGETQYF	TGCGCCAGCAGCTTGGGGGGTGGTGAGACCCAGTACTTC
TRBD1	TRBV28	TRBJ2-7	-	CASSRWDRGNEQYF	TGTGCCAGCAGCCGCTGGGACAGGGGCAACGAGCAGTACTTC
-	TRBV25-1	TRBJ1-2	-	CASSVGIGGYTF	TGTGCCAGCAGTGTGGGGATAGGGGGCTACACCTTC
-	TRBV5-1	TRBJ2-1	-	CASSLDAGADYYNEQFF	TGCGCCAGCAGCTTGGATGCGGGGGCGGATTACTACAATGAGCAGTTCTTC
-	TRBV12-5	TRBJ1-2	medium-sized	CASGLWTESPNYGYTF	TGTGCTAGTGGTTTGTGGACAGAATCTCCTAACTATGGCTACACCTTC
TRBD2	TRBV2	TRBJ2-7	-	CATGRGGGREQYF	TGTGCCACCGGCCGGGGGGGTGGCCGAGAGCAGTACTTC
TRBD2	TRBV30	TRBJ2-7	-	CAWSGSRTSGPAGSYEQYF	TGTGCCTGGAGTGGTTCGCGGACTAGCGGGCCCGCGGGATCCTACGAGCAGTACTTC
-	TRBV28	TRBJ1-2	-	CASSLRSPDYGYTF	TGTGCCAGCAGTTTGAGGTCACCGGACTATGGCTACACCTTC
-	TRBV28	TRBJ2-7	-	CASSFGGWGRGRAHEQYF	TGTGCCAGCAGTTTCGGGGGCTGGGGCCGGGGGCGGGCCCACGAGCAGTACTTC
-	TRBV4-2	TRBJ2-7	-	CASSQFWRGLSYEQYF	TGTGCCAGCAGCCAGTTTTGGAGGGGATTGTCCTACGAGCAGTACTTC